This T cell receptor beta chain was documented in a study of T cell repertoires in cytomegalovirus infection. Whole-study context: Researchers turned to recently identified HLA-C-restricted CMV epitopes as well as well-studied HLA-B-restricted ones. A matching HLA type, together with CMV infection, was signaled by public TCR beta signatures.

TCRdb redid the calling of the reads with MiXCR, one entry per CDR3 protein. Among fewer than 1,000,000 distinct CDR3 sequences, roughly 30% were seen once, and the ten largest hold around 15%. A word on this clonotype: Its antigen is unknown.

CDR3 size: 13 residues. Germline V gives CDR1 KGHDR, CDR2 SFDVKD. V lost 2 bases and J 3 bases, leaving 5 bases between the germline ends. The study, taken as a whole, reports: HLA-C-restricted CMV clonotypes gave the most frequent clonotype in two of eight donors. CMV carriers having the relevant HLA were flagged by cumulative public TCR beta family frequency.

The chain combines TRBV24-1 with TRBJ2-3; D unresolved. The specimen was cultured CD8+ T cells from PBMCs, collected from culture after CMV antigen stimulation. The sequence was collected from a human donor in good health (CMV status not recorded). Some clones in this sample may be carry-over from other donors' samples. The CDR3 sequence: CATSDSSTDTQYF. For the CDR3, the DNA is TGTGCCACCAGTGATTCGAGTACAGATACGCAGTATTTT.